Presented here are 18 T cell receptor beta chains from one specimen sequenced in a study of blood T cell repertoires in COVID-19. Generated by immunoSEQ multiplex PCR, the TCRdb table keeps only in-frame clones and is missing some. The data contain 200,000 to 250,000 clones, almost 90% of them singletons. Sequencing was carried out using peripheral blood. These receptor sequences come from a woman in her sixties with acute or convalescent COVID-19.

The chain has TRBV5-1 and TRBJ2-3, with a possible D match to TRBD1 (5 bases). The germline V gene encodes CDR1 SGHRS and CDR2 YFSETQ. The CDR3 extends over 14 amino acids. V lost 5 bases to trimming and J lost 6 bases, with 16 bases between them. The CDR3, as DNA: TGCGCCAGCAGGGTAGGGGCCGCGCCGGATACGCAGTATTTT. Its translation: CASRVGAAPDTQYF.

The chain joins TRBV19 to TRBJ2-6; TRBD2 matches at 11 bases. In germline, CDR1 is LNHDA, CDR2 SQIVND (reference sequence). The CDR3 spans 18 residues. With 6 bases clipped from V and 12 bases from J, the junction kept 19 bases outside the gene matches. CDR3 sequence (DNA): TGTGCCAGTAGCCTTGATCTAGCGGGAGGCCTCTTTTACGGCGTCCTGACTTTC. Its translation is CASSLDLAGGLFYGVLTF.

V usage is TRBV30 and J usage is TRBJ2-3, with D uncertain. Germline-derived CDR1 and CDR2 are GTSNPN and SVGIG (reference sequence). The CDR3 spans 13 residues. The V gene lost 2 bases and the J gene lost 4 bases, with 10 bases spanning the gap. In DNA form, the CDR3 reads TGTGCCTGGAGTTTAAACCCGGCAGATACGCAGTATTTT. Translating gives CAWSLNPADTQYF.

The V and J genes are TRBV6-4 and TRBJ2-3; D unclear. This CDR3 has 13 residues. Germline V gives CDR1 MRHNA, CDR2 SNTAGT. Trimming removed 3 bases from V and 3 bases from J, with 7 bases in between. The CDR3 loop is CASSEDLTDTQYF. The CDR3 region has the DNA TGTGCCAGCAGTGAAGACTTAACAGATACGCAGTATTTT.

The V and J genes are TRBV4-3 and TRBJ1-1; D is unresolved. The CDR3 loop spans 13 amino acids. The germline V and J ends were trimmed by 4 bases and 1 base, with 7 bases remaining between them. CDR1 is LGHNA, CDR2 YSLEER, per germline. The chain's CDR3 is CASSPNGNTEAFF. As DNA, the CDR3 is TGCGCCAGCAGCCCAAACGGGAACACTGAAGCTTTCTTT.

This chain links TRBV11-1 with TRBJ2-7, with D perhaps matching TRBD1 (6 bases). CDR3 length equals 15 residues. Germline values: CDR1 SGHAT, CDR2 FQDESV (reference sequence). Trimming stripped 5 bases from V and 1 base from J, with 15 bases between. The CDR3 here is CASSEAAGASYEQYF. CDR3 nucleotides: TGTGCCAGCAGCGAGGCAGCAGGGGCGTCCTACGAGCAGTACTTC.

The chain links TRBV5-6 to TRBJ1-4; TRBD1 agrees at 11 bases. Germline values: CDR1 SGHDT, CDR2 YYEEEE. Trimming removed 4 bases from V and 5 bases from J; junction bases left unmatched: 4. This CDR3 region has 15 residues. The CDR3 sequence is CASSPRDRGNEKLFF. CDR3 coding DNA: TGTGCCAGCAGCCCCAGGGACAGGGGGAATGAAAAACTGTTTTTT. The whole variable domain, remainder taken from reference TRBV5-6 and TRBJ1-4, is DAGVTQSPTHLIKTRGQQVTLRCSPKSGHDTVSWYQQALGQGPQFIFQYYEEEERQRGNFPDRFSGHQFPNYSSELNVNALLLGDSALYLCASSPRDRGNEKLFFGSGTQLSVL.

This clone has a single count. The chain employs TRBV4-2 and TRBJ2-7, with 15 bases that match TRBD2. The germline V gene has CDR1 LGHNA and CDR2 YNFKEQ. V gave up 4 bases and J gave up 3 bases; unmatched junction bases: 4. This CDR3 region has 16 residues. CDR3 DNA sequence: TGTGCCAGCAGCCGGGGGACTAGCGGGAGGTTCTACGAGCAGTACTTC. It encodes CASSRGTSGRFYEQYF.

The CDR3 protein is CASSLDPGRSYEQYF. The CDR3, as DNA: TGCGCCAGCAGCTTAGATCCAGGGAGGTCCTACGAGCAGTACTTC. The V and J genes are TRBV5-1 and TRBJ2-7, with a possible D match to TRBD2 (6 bases). The V end was cut by 2 bases, the J end by 1 base, with 13 bases between. Germline V lookup: CDR1 SGHRS, CDR2 YFSETQ. The CDR3 sequence is 15 residues long.

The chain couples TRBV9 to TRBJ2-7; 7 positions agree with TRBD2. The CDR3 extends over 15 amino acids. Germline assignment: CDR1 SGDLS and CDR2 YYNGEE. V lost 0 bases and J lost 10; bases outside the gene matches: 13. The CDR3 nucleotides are TGTGCCAGCAGCGTAGCAGGCGGCGGGAGAGGAACACAGTACTTC. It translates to CASSVAGGGRGTQYF.

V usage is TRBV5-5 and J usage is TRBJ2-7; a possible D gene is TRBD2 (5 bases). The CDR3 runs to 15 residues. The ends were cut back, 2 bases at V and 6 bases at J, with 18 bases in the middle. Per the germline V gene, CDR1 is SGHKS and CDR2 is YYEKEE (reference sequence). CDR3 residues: CASSFGLLKASEQYF. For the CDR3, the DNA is TGTGCCAGCAGCTTCGGACTTTTGAAGGCGAGCGAGCAGTACTTC.

CDR3 DNA: TGTGCAAGTCACGCCGGGAAATCCAATCAGCCCCAGCATTTT. Its protein product is CASHAGKSNQPQHF. This chain uses TRBV12-2 with TRBJ1-5. TRBV12-2 is annotated as a pseudogene. This CDR3 has 14 residues.

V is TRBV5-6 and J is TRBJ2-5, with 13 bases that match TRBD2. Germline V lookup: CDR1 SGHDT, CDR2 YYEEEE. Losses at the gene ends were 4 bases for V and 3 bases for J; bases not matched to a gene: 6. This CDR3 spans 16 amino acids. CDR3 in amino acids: CASSPGLAGAEETQYF. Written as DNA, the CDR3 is TGTGCCAGCAGCCCAGGACTAGCGGGAGCGGAAGAGACCCAGTACTTC.

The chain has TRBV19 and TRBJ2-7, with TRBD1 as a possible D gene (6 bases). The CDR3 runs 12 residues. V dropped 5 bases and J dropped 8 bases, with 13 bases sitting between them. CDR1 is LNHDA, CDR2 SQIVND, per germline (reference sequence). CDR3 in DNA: TGTGCCAGTAGTGCACAACAGGGAAAGCAGTACTTC. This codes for CASSAQQGKQYF.

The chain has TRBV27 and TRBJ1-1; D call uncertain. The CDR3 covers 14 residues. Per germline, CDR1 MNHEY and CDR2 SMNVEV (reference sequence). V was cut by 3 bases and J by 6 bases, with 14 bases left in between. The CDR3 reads CASSLSRVVAEAFF. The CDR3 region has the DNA TGTGCCAGCAGTTTGAGTCGTGTGGTGGCTGAAGCTTTCTTT.

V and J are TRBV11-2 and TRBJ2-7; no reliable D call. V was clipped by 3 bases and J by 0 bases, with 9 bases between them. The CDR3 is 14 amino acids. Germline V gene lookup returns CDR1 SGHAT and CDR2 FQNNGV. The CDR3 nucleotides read TGTGCCAGCAGCTTGGGCTTTAGCTCCTACGAGCAGTACTTC. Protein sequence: CASSLGFSSYEQYF.

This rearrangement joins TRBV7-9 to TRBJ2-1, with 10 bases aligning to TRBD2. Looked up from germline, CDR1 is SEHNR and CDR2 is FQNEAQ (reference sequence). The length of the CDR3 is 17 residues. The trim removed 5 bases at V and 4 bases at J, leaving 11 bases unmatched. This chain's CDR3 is CASSRRPGLAFYNEQFF. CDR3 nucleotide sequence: TGTGCCAGCAGCCGCCGACCGGGACTAGCGTTTTACAATGAGCAGTTCTTC. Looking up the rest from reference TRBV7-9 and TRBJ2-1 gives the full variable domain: DTGVSQNPRHKITKRGQNVTFRCDPISEHNRLYWYRQTLGQGPEFLTYFQNEAQLEKSRLLSDRFSAERPKGSFSTLEIQRTEQGDSAMYLCASSRRPGLAFYNEQFFGPGTRLTVL.

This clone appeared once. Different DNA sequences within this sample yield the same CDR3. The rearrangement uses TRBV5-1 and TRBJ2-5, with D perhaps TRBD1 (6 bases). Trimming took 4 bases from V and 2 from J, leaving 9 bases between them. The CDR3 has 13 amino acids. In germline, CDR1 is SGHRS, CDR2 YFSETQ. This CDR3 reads CASSRQGQETQYF. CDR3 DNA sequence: TGCGCCAGCAGCAGGCAGGGGCAAGAGACCCAGTACTTC.